A single sample is the source of the 9 T cell receptor beta chains below, sequenced in a study of regulatory T cells in long-lasting Graves disease (dated by TCRdb to the early 2020s). Sample time point, as interpreted from the label and publication: newly diagnosed GD, antithyroid drugs for less than 3 months. For both TCR sequencing and RNA sequencing, RNA was extracted from PBMCs using TRIzol. To prepare the library, multiplex PCR was applied. Data came from an Illumina HiSeq 4000. To build TCR beta libraries, CDR3 regions were amplified by Arm-PCR using iRepertoire HTBI primers. The raw public data were reprocessed by TCRdb itself: fastp quality trimming at Q25, MiXCR clonotype calling, in-frame beta chains only. Entries are consolidated by CDR3 protein sequence, retaining the most common genes and DNA. The sample has 200,000 to 300,000 distinct CDR3 sequences on record, around 21% of them singletons. Together, the top ten hold approximately 13% of the sample.

The source material was peripheral blood mononuclear cells (PBMCs), sampled at new diagnosis, from a patient treated with antithyroid drugs. These receptor sequences come from a female donor with Graves disease.

There are many counts of this clonotype. The chain is built from TRBV10-1 and TRBJ2-3; TRBD1 matches 8 bases. Unmatched junction bases numbered 17, after V lost 6 bases and J lost 6 bases. CDR3 size: 17 residues. Germline V CDR1 and CDR2: WNHNN, SYGVQD (reference sequence). CDR3 amino acids: CASSETPGQEDRDTQYF. In nucleotides, the CDR3 is TGCGCCAGCAGCGAAACCCCGGGACAGGAGGATCGCGATACGCAGTATTTT.

The chain carries TRBV7-9 and TRBJ1-4; D unclear. Germline lookup yields CDR1 SEHNR and CDR2 FQNEAQ (reference sequence). This CDR3 region has 15 residues. Trimming cost V 2 bases and J 0 bases, with 7 bases left between them. The CDR3 DNA follows: TGTGCCAGCAGCTTATCTGGGGCAACTAATGAAAAACTGTTTTTT. It specifies CASSLSGATNEKLFF.

This clonotype was observed at least ten times. V gene TRBV20-1 combines with J gene TRBJ1-5; D is unclear. Trimming cost V 3 bases and J 2 bases, with 11 bases left between them. There are 14 residues in the CDR3. Germline V gene lookup returns CDR1 DFQATT and CDR2 SNEGSKA (reference sequence). CDR3 sequence reads: CSASIQSGNQPQHF. The DNA for the CDR3 is TGCAGTGCTAGCATTCAGAGTGGCAATCAGCCCCAGCATTTT.

This clonotype showed up many times. This sequence joins TRBV2 and TRBJ1-5; D gene uncertain. This CDR3 contains 12 residues. V dropped 5 bases and J dropped 3 bases, with 5 bases sitting between them. Germline-derived CDR1 and CDR2 are SNHLY and FYNNEI. The CDR3, as DNA: TGTGCCAGCAGTCAGTACAATCAGCCCCAGCATTTT. This codes for CASSQYNQPQHF. The full variable domain, with the rest looked up from reference TRBV2 and TRBJ1-5, is EPEVTQTPSHQVTQMGQEVILRCVPISNHLYFYWYRQILGQKVEFLVSFYNNEISEKSEIFDDQFSVERPDGSNFTLKIRSTKLEDSAMYFCASSQYNQPQHFGDGTRLSIL.

The genes are TRBV4-3 and TRBJ1-1, with a possible D match to TRBD1 (6 bases). Looked up from germline, CDR1 is LGHNA and CDR2 is YSLEER. The CDR3 extends over 15 amino acids. Trimming stripped 5 bases from V and 3 bases from J, with 16 bases between. CDR3: CASSSGQPGDTEAFF. The CDR3 DNA follows: TGCGCCAGCAGCTCAGGACAGCCCGGGGACACTGAAGCTTTCTTT.

Note on this clonotype: Since a far larger clone is one base different, this is likely a read error. The rearrangement uses TRBV7-2 and TRBJ2-1; 10 positions match TRBD1. Per the germline V gene, CDR1 is SGHTA and CDR2 is FQGNSA. J lost 10 bases, V lost 6 bases, and 9 bases had no gene match. The CDR3 consists of 14 residues. CDR3 nucleotides: TGTGCCAGCAGGACAGGGGGCGGCAGAAACGAGCAGTTCTTC. Translating gives CASRTGGGRNEQFF. Variable domain in full (rest from reference TRBV7-2 and TRBJ2-1): GAGVSQSPSNKVTEKGKDVELRCDPISGHTALYWYRQSLGQGLEFLIYFQGNSAPDKSGLPSDRFSAERTGGSVSTLTIQRTQQEDSAVYLCASRTGGGRNEQFFGPGTRLTVL.

This clonotype was observed at least ten times. The gene calls are TRBV6-1 and TRBJ2-5; D is uncertain. Trimming removed 3 bases at V and 5 bases at J, with 10 bases between. Germline V gene sequence: CDR1 MNHNS, CDR2 SASEGT. This CDR3 has 13 amino acids. The CDR3 sequence is CASSEGYGETQYF. In DNA form, the CDR3 reads TGTGCCAGCAGTGAGGGGTACGGGGAGACCCAGTACTTC.

Many counts were recorded for this clonotype. The chain combines TRBV3-1 with TRBJ2-3; 7 bases line up with TRBD1. V trimming: 2 bases; J trimming: 8 bases; junction bases outside the gene matches: 7. Germline V gene data show CDR1 as LGHDT and CDR2 as YNNKEL (reference sequence). The CDR3 covers 14 residues. CDR3 sequence reads: CASSQTRDSATQYF. The DNA of the CDR3 is TGTGCCAGCAGCCAAACCCGGGACAGTGCTACGCAGTATTTT.

This clonotype was detected only a few times. This may come from a read error, since a much larger clone is one base off. The missing conserved phenylalanine or tryptophan at the end of this CDR3 makes a read error likely. V gene TRBV6-2 or TRBV6-3 combines with J gene TRBJ2-7; 8 positions match TRBD1. CDR3 size: 14 residues. Germline V gene data show CDR1 as MNHEY and CDR2 as SVGEGT. V shed 6 bases, J shed 1 base, and the junction held 5 bases outside the gene matches. The CDR3 region has the DNA TGTGCCAGCAGATCCTACAGGGGGTCCTACGAGCAGTACTCC. Its protein is CASRSYRGSYEQYS.